Each of the 14 T cell receptor beta chains below was sequenced from the same sample in a study of vaccination effects on CD4 cells after COVID-19. Which antigens these TCRs recognize remains unknown. Repertoires were generated with immunoSEQ multiplex PCR, while TCRdb's copy carries only in-frame clones and drops some. Of about 27,000 clones listed, approximately 70% are singletons. CD4+ T cells specific for antigen were expanded with viral peptide pools by the ViraFEST assay before sequencing. Having been cultured for 10 days, the cells underwent CD4+ T cell isolation. According to the study, vaccine recipients showed no prior SARS-CoV-2 infection and negative nucleocapsid antibodies. This sample comprised CD4+ T cells from PBMCs cultured with HCoV-NL63 spike peptides, obtained before COVID-19 vaccination. The receptors stem from a human donor who received a COVID-19 vaccine.

The chain employs TRBV28 and TRBJ1-2; a weak D match, TRBD1 (6 bases). CDR3 size: 16 residues. CDR1 and CDR2 from the germline V gene are MDHEN and SYDVKM. V was shortened by 2 bases and J by 8 bases, with 21 bases between the two germline ends. The CDR3 protein is CASSLPRRGAGHGYTF. The CDR3 DNA is TGTGCCAGCAGTTTACCCCGGAGGGGGGCGGGTCACGGCTACACCTTC.

This chain links TRBV10-3 with TRBJ1-5; D remains unclear. With 0 bases removed from V and 3 bases from J, the gap between germline ends came to 9 bases. The CDR3 extends over 15 amino acids. CDR1 and CDR2 from the germline V gene are ENHRY and SYGVKD. DNA for the CDR3: TGTGCCATCAGTGAGTCCAGAGGTAACAATCAGCCCCAGCATTTT. Residues: CAISESRGNNQPQHF.

This clone counts as medium-sized. The chain links TRBV19 to TRBJ2-2; the D gene is possibly TRBD2 (6 bases). Germline V gene lookup returns CDR1 LNHDA and CDR2 SQIVND (reference sequence). This CDR3 is built from 16 residues. The V gene lost 7 bases and the J gene lost 5 bases, with 20 bases spanning the gap. CDR3 protein: CASTRRGILRTGELFF. CDR3 in DNA: TGTGCCAGTACACGACGGGGGATCCTCAGAACCGGGGAGCTGTTTTTT.

V and J are TRBV3-1 (or the pseudogene TRBV3-2) and TRBJ2-4; D possibly corresponds to TRBD1 (6 bases). The CDR3 is 13 amino acids. Germline V gives CDR1 LGHDT, CDR2 YNNKEL (reference sequence). The V end was cut by 0 bases, the J end by 7 bases, with 7 bases between. CDR3 bases: TGTGCCAGCAGCCAAGACAGGGGTAACATTCAGTACTTC. Its translation: CASSQDRGNIQYF.

The rearrangement joins TRBV18 to TRBJ1-3; D remains unclear. V was shortened by 3 bases and J by 0 bases, with 6 bases between the two germline ends. The CDR3 has 14 amino acids. Germline V gene lookup returns CDR1 KGHSH and CDR2 LQKENI. The CDR3 region is CASSPQISGNTIYF. DNA of the CDR3: TGTGCCAGCTCACCTCAGATCTCTGGAAACACCATATATTTT.

The genes are TRBV4-2 and TRBJ2-6, with D perhaps assigned TRBD1 or TRBD2 (6 bases each). The CDR3 sequence is 18 residues long. The V end lost 4 bases, the J end lost 4 bases, and 20 bases lay between the germline ends. CDR1 is LGHNA and CDR2 is YNFKEQ in the germline V gene. The CDR3 is CASSPGGVDRPGANVLTF. The CDR3 coding sequence is TGTGCCAGCAGCCCAGGCGGGGTCGACAGGCCGGGGGCCAACGTCCTGACTTTC.

V usage is TRBV18 and J usage is TRBJ1-2, with TRBD1 matching 8 bases. Germline CDR1 and CDR2: KGHSH and LQKENI. V lost 3 bases, J lost 2 bases, and 5 bases stayed unmatched. The CDR3 covers 15 residues. The CDR3 DNA is TGTGCCAGCTCACCTTTTGGACAGGGAAACTATGGCTACACCTTC. Its translation: CASSPFGQGNYGYTF.

The genes are TRBV27 and TRBJ1-6; weak D call: TRBD1 (5 bases). Germline CDR1 and CDR2: MNHEY and SMNVEV (reference sequence). CDR3 size: 14 residues. V was cut by 6 bases and J by 7 bases, with 13 bases left in between. The CDR3 nucleotides read TGTGCCAGCAGGTACCGAGGGACCAATTCACCCCTCCACTTT. Translating it yields CASRYRGTNSPLHF.

J is TRBJ2-7 and V is TRBV19; TRBD2 aligns across 10 bases. Losses at the gene ends were 7 bases for V and 7 bases for J; bases not matched to a gene: 13. Germline V gene lookup returns CDR1 LNHDA and CDR2 SQIVND (reference sequence). The CDR3 sequence is 15 residues long. The chain's CDR3 is CASKPWLAGVGEQYF. DNA for the CDR3: TGTGCCAGTAAGCCATGGCTAGCGGGAGTAGGAGAGCAGTACTTC.

The genes are TRBV19 and TRBJ1-3; D gene unclear. This CDR3 is 14 amino acids long. The V gene's germline CDR1 is LNHDA and CDR2 SQIVND (reference sequence). Trimming pared 5 bases from V and 4 bases from J, leaving 12 bases between. The CDR3 nucleotides read TGTGCCAGTAGTCGGATGTCATCAGGAAACACCATATATTTT. The encoded protein is CASSRMSSGNTIYF.

V is TRBV7-2 and J is TRBJ2-1; 9 bases fit TRBD2. This CDR3 is built from 15 residues. Germline V gives CDR1 SGHTA, CDR2 FQGNSA. The V and J ends lost 1 base and 10 bases, in that order; junction bases with no gene match: 8. Here the CDR3 DNA reads TGTGCCAGCAGCTTAGGTGGACTAGCGTCCCAAGAGCAGTTCTTC. Translation gives CASSLGGLASQEQFF. The whole variable domain, filled in from reference TRBV7-2 and TRBJ2-1, reads GAGVSQSPSNKVTEKGKDVELRCDPISGHTALYWYRQSLGQGLEFLIYFQGNSAPDKSGLPSDRFSAERTGGSVSTLTIQRTQQEDSAVYLCASSLGGLASQEQFFGPGTRLTVL.

In this sample, this clone turned up once. This chain links TRBV27 with TRBJ2-5; TRBD2 is a possible D gene (5 bases). The germline V gene encodes CDR1 MNHEY and CDR2 SMNVEV (reference sequence). This CDR3 spans 13 amino acids. V was shortened by 5 bases and J by 5 bases, with 12 bases between the two germline ends. As DNA, the CDR3 is TGTGCCAGCAGTCCCTCCAGGAGGGAGACCCAGTACTTC. Its translation is CASSPSRRETQYF.

This clone was picked up a small number of times. V usage is TRBV7-2 and J usage is TRBJ1-4, with 11 bases that match TRBD1. The CDR3 loop spans 16 amino acids. The V gene's germline CDR1 is SGHTA and CDR2 FQGNSA. With V trimmed by 1 base and J by 6 bases, 4 bases remained unmatched. CDR3 amino acids: CASSLVGQGAYEKLFF. CDR3 sequence (DNA): TGTGCCAGCAGCTTAGTAGGACAGGGGGCTTATGAAAAACTGTTTTTT.

The chain recombines TRBV14 with TRBJ1-1, with TRBD1 matching over 9 bases. There are 17 residues in the CDR3. Germline CDR1 is SGHDN and CDR2 is FVKESK. The trim removed 1 base at V and 6 bases at J, leaving 12 bases unmatched. The CDR3 spells CASSQVRWDRVWAEAFF. The CDR3 DNA reads TGTGCCAGCAGCCAAGTACGCTGGGACAGGGTTTGGGCTGAAGCTTTCTTT.